The 11 T cell receptor beta chains below come from one sample, sequenced in a study of blood T cell repertoires in COVID-19. Method: immunoSEQ multiplex PCR; TCRdb's copy keeps in-frame clones and lacks some. The sample records 150,000 or so clones, around 91% being singletons. The sequenced sample was peripheral blood. Receptor source: a man in his late teens or twenties with COVID-19, enrolled during active disease.

V usage is TRBV24-1 and J usage is TRBJ2-3; the match to TRBD2 covers 7 bases. CDR1 and CDR2 from the germline V gene are KGHDR and SFDVKD. V lost 6 bases to trimming and J lost 1 base; unmatched junction nucleotides: 6. The CDR3 contains 15 residues. CDR3 sequence: CATSPGGVGTDTQYF. The CDR3 DNA reads as TGTGCCACCAGTCCGGGGGGAGTGGGCACAGATACGCAGTATTTT.

V is TRBV12-3 or TRBV12-4 and J is TRBJ1-2; D might be TRBD1 (5 bases). V dropped 6 bases and J dropped 7 bases, with 12 bases sitting between them. This CDR3 has 12 amino acids. CDR3 region: CASRRGGVGYTF. The CDR3 coding sequence is TGTGCCAGCAGGAGGGGCGGGGTTGGCTACACCTTC.

The genes are TRBV7-2 and TRBJ1-5; D gene unclear. The CDR3 runs to 13 residues. V was cut by 4 bases and J by 0 bases, with 4 bases left in between. The germline gives CDR1 SGHTA, CDR2 FQGNSA. The CDR3 region is CASSSRSNQPQHF. The CDR3 region has the DNA TGTGCCAGCAGCTCCCGTAGCAATCAGCCCCAGCATTTT.

This chain's CDR3 is CASSYRTGGDTQYF. The CDR3 nucleotides are TGTGCCAGCAGCTATCGGACAGGGGGAGATACGCAGTATTTT. The rearrangement joins TRBV13 to TRBJ2-3, with 10 bases fitting TRBD1. Per germline, CDR1 PRHDT and CDR2 FYEKMQ (reference sequence). The V gene end was trimmed by 4 bases and the J gene end by 5 bases; junction bases not matched to a gene: 3. This CDR3 is 14 amino acids long.

The chain is built from TRBV28 and TRBJ2-7; 11 bases fit TRBD2. The CDR3 runs to 14 residues. CDR1 is MDHEN and CDR2 is SYDVKM in the germline V gene. With 5 bases clipped from V and 3 bases from J, the junction kept 3 bases outside the gene matches. CDR3 bases: TGTGCCAGCAGTGTAGCGGGAGGGTACTACGAGCAGTACTTC. It translates to CASSVAGGYYEQYF.

The rearrangement joins TRBV4-1 to TRBJ2-7; 7 positions agree with TRBD1. V was pared by 3 bases and J by 1 base, with 3 bases of the junction left unmatched. The CDR3 contains 14 residues. Germline assignment: CDR1 MGHRA and CDR2 YSYEKL. The DNA for the CDR3 is TGCGCCAGCAGCCAGACGACAGGGTCCTACGAGCAGTACTTC. Protein: CASSQTTGSYEQYF.

The genes are TRBV30 and TRBJ1-3; D remains ambiguous. The germline V and J ends were trimmed by 2 bases and 0 bases, with 11 bases remaining between them. The CDR3 runs to 15 residues. The germline CDR1 and CDR2 sequences are GTSNPN and SVGIG (reference sequence). For the CDR3, the DNA is TGTGCCTGGAGTCCCGAGGCTAGCTCTGGAAACACCATATATTTT. As protein: CAWSPEASSGNTIYF.

The chain couples TRBV2 to TRBJ2-7; D not certain. Trimming cost V 10 bases and J 3 bases, with 10 bases left between them. The CDR3 sequence is 11 residues long. Germline CDR1 reads SNHLY; CDR2 reads FYNNEI. The CDR3 protein is CATGEYYEQYF. CDR3 bases: TGTGCCACCGGAGAGTACTACGAGCAGTACTTC.

This chain links TRBV27 with TRBJ2-2, with 8 positions matching TRBD1. The germline gives CDR1 MNHEY, CDR2 SMNVEV (reference sequence). V was clipped by 5 bases and J by 0 bases; unmatched bases: 2. CDR3 length equals 15 residues. DNA for the CDR3: TGTGCCAGCAGTCGGACAGGGACGAACACCGGGGAGCTGTTTTTT. Translation: CASSRTGTNTGELFF.

This sequence joins TRBV5-6 and TRBJ2-7; 12 bases fit TRBD2. The germline V gene has CDR1 SGHDT and CDR2 YYEEEE. The CDR3 sequence is 17 residues long. The V gene end was trimmed by 4 bases and the J gene end by 4 bases; junction bases not matched to a gene: 12. CDR3 DNA sequence: TGTGCCAGCAGCCGAGACCTAGCGGGAGGGCGTGTATACGAGCAGTACTTC. This codes for CASSRDLAGGRVYEQYF.

The rearrangement joins TRBV2 to TRBJ2-1, with D possibly TRBD1 on 6 matching bases. CDR1 and CDR2 from the germline V gene are SNHLY and FYNNEI. V was pared by 3 bases and J by 4 bases, with 10 bases between. The CDR3 totals 14 residues. For the CDR3, the DNA is TGTGCCAGCAGTGAGATTACAGGGTACAATGAGCAGTTCTTC. It yields the protein CASSEITGYNEQFF.